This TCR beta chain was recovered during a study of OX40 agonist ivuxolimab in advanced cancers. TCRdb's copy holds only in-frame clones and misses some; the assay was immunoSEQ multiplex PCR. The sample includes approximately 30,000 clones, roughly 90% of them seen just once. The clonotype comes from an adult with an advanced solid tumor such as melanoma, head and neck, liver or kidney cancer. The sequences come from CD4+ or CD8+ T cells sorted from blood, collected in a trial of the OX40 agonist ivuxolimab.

DNA of the CDR3: TGTGCCAGCAGCAAAAATCTGAAAACTAGCGCTCAAGAGACCCAGTACTTC. Residues: CASSKNLKTSAQETQYF. J is TRBJ2-5 and V is TRBV21-1; the table calls TRBD2, which could not be checked here. TRBV21-1 represents a pseudogene. The CDR3 contains 17 residues.